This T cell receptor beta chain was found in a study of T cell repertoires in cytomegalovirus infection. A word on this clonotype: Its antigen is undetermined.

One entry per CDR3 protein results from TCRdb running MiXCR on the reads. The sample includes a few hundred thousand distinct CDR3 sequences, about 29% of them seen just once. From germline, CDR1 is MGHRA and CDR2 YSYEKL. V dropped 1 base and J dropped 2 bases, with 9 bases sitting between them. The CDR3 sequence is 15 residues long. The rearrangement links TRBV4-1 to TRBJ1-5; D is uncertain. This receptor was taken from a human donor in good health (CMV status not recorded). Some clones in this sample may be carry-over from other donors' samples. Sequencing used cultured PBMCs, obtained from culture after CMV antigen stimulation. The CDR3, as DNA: TGCGCCAGCAGCCAAGTGGGTAGGGGCAATCAGCCCCAGCATTTT. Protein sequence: CASSQVGRGNQPQHF.